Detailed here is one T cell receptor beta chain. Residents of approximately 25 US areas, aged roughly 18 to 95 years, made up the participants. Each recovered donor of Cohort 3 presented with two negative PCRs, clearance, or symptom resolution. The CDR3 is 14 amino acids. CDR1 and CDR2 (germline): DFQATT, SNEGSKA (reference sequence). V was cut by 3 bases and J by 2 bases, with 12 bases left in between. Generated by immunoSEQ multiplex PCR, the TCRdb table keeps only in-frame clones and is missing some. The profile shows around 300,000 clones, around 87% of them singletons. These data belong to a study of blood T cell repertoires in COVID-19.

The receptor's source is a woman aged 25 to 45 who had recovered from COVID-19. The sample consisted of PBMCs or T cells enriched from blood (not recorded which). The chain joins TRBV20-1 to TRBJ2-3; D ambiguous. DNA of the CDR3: TGCAGTGCTAGTAGGCTAGTCGACACAGATACGCAGTATTTT. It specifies CSASRLVDTDTQYF.